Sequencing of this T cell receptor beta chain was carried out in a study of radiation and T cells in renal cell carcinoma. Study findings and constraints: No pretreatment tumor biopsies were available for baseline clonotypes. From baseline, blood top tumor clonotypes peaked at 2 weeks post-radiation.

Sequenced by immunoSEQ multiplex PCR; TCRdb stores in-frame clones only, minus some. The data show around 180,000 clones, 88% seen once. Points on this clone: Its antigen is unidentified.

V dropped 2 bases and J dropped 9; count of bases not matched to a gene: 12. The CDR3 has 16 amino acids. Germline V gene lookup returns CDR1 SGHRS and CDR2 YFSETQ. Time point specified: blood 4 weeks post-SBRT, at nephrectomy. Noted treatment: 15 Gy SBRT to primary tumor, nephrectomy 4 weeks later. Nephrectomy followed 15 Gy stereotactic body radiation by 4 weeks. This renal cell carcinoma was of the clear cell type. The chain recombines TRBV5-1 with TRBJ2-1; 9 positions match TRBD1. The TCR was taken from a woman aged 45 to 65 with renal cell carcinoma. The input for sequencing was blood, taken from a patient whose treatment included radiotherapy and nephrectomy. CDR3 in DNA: TGCGCCAGCAGCTTAAGGGGCGGGACAGGGTTCCGTGAGCAGTTCTTC. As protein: CASSLRGGTGFREQFF.